The source of this TCR beta chain is a study of cytomegalovirus exposure and HLA in healthy donors. Broader study findings: Cytomegalovirus status was reportedly diagnosed by the classifier with high sensitivity and specificity.

Turning to this clone: Its matching antigen is unknown.

With 60 Vbeta and 13 Jbeta primers, the PCR was carried out. Clones were read by immunoSEQ multiplex PCR, and TCRdb kept only the in-frame ones, dropping some. This repertoire shows 110,000 or so clones, 76% found once; its top ten account for about 7.7%. Donors showed nominal health when sampled, although they likely had unrecorded immune exposures. This TCR came from a woman aged 50 to 60 in good health and CMV-seropositive. What was sequenced was PBMCs.

This CDR3 reads CASSLFRPLGQSSNTEAFF. CDR3 nucleotides: TGTGCCAGCAGCTTATTTCGCCCCTTGGGACAGTCTTCGAACACTGAAGCTTTCTTT. The chain employs TRBV11-2 and TRBJ1-1, with 7 bases matching TRBD1. Germline V gene data show CDR1 as SGHAT and CDR2 as FQNNGV. The CDR3 sequence is 19 residues long. With V trimmed by 2 bases and J by 1 base, 16 bases remained unmatched. The complete variable domain, with remaining parts taken from reference TRBV11-2 and TRBJ1-1, reads EAGVAQSPRYKIIEKRQSVAFWCNPISGHATLYWYQQILGQGPKLLIQFQNNGVVDDSQLPKDRFSAERLKGVDSTLKIQPAKLEDSAVYLCASSLFRPLGQSSNTEAFFGQGTRLTVV.